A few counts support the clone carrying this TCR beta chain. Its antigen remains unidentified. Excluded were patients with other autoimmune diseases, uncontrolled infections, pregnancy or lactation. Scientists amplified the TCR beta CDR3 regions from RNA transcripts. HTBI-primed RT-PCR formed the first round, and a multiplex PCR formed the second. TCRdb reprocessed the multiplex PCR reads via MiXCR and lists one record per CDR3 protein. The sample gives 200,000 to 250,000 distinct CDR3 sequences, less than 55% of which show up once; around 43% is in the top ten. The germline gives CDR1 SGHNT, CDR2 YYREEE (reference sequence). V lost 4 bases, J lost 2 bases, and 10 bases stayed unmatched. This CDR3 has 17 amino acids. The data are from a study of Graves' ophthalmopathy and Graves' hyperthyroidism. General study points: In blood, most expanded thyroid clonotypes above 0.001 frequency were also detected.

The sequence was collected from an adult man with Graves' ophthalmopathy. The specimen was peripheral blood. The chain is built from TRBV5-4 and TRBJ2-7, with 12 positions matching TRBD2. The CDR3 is CASSLGSSGGGTYEQYF. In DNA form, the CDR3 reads TGTGCCAGCAGCCTCGGGTCTAGCGGGGGGGGAACCTACGAGCAGTACTTC. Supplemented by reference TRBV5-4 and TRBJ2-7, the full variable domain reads ETGVTQSPTHLIKTRGQQVTLRCSSQSGHNTVSWYQQALGQGPQFIFQYYREEENGRGNFPPRFSGLQFPNYSSELNVNALELDDSALYLCASSLGSSGGGTYEQYFGPGTRLTVT.